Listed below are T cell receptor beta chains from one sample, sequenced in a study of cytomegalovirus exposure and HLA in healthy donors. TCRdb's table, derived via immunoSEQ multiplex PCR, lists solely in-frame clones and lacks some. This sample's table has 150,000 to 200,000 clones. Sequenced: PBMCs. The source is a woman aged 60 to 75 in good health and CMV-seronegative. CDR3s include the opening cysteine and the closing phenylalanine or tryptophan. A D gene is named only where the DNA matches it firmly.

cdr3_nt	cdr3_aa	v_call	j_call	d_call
TGTGCCAGCAGTCGGGACAGGCAAACTGGAAAACTGTTTTTT	CASSRDRQTGKLFF	TRBV6-5	TRBJ1-4	TRBD1
TGCGCCAGCAGCTTACAGACAAGGGGAAACACCGGGGAGCTGTTTTTT	CASSLQTRGNTGELFF	TRBV5-1	TRBJ2-2	.
TGTGCCAGCAGTTCCCTCGAGGGCCAGCCCCAGCATTTT	CASSSLEGQPQHF	TRBV6-5	TRBJ1-5	.
TGCGCCAGCAGCGTGACTAGCGTAGCCAACAATGAGCAGTTCTTC	CASSVTSVANNEQFF	TRBV5-1	TRBJ2-1	TRBD2
TGTGCCAGCAGCAGCCGGGACTCCACCTACGAGCAGTACTTC	CASSSRDSTYEQYF	TRBV9	TRBJ2-7	.
TGTGCCAGCAGCTTAGCGGCCTTAGCCAAAAACATTCAGTACTTC	CASSLAALAKNIQYF	TRBV7-2	TRBJ2-4	.
TGTGCCAGCAGTTCCCAGCCAGGGCGGTACGAGCAGTACTTC	CASSSQPGRYEQYF	TRBV6-5	TRBJ2-7	.
TGTGCCAGCGGGGGGGGACTAGCGAGATCCTACGAGCAGTACTTC	CASGGGLARSYEQYF	TRBV6-5	TRBJ2-7	TRBD2
TGTGCCAGCTCACCGGACAGGGGGCTATCACCCCTCCACTTT	CASSPDRGLSPLHF	TRBV18	TRBJ1-6	TRBD1
TGCGCCAGCAGCCAAGAGGGGACTCGGGGCCAGCCCCAGCATTTT	CASSQEGTRGQPQHF	TRBV4-1	TRBJ1-5	.
TGTGCCAGCAGTGAATGGGGGGGAGGGACCCTCTATGGCTACACCTTC	CASSEWGGGTLYGYTF	TRBV25-1	TRBJ1-2	.
TGTGCCAGCAGCTTAAGTGGTCCGCGGAACACTGAAGCTTTCTTT	CASSLSGPRNTEAFF	TRBV7-3	TRBJ1-1	.
TGCAGCGTTGTCAGCGCGATAGAGCAGTTCTTC	CSVVSAIEQFF	TRBV29-1	TRBJ2-1	.
TGTGCCAGCAGTTATCGACAGATGGACTATGGCTACACCTTC	CASSYRQMDYGYTF	TRBV6-5	TRBJ1-2	.
TGTGCCAGCAGCTTACCTGGACTAGCGGGGGGGACAGATACGCAGTATTTT	CASSLPGLAGGTDTQYF	TRBV5-6	TRBJ2-3	TRBD2
TGTGCCAGCAGCCCCACTTTTTCTGGAAACACCATATATTTT	CASSPTFSGNTIYF	TRBV9	TRBJ1-3	.
TGTGCCAGCAGCCAAGCAGGACAGAACCTGGAAGCTTTCTTT	CASSQAGQNLEAFF	TRBV14	TRBJ1-1	.
TGTGCCAGCAGCCGTAGCGGCCAAGAGACCCAGTACTTC	CASSRSGQETQYF	TRBV7-2	TRBJ2-5	.
TGTGCCAGCAGCGTAGGGGTGGGAGGGCTTCAGGTTGGGGAGCTGTTTTTT	CASSVGVGGLQVGELFF	TRBV9	TRBJ2-2	TRBD2
TGCGCCAGCAGCTTTGGAGGGGGCCCCACAGATACGCAGTATTTT	CASSFGGGPTDTQYF	TRBV5-1	TRBJ2-3	.
TGTGCCAGCAGCTACAGCTACGAGCAGTACTTC	CASSYSYEQYF	TRBV14	TRBJ2-7	.
TGTGCCAGCAGCAAGACAGGGCCCTATGGCTACACCTTC	CASSKTGPYGYTF	TRBV6-6	TRBJ1-2	TRBD1
TGTGCCATCGCGACAGGGTACGACGCCGGGGAGCTGTTTTTT	CAIATGYDAGELFF	TRBV10-3	TRBJ2-2	TRBD1
TGTGCCATCAAAGGGGGTTCATCCATCTACGAGCAGTACTTC	CAIKGGSSIYEQYF	TRBV10-3	TRBJ2-7	.
TGTGCCAGCAGCCCCCTGCCGACCCCAAGTGGCCGACTGAGGACTGAAGCTTTCTTT	CASSPLPTPSGRLRTEAFF	TRBV5-6	TRBJ1-1	.
TGTGCCAGCAGTGGGCAGAGCGTCTCGGGCACTGAAGCTTTCTTT	CASSGQSVSGTEAFF	TRBV2	TRBJ1-1	.
TGTGCCAGCAGCCTACAGGTGAACACTGAAGCTTTCTTT	CASSLQVNTEAFF	TRBV11-3	TRBJ1-1	.
TGTGCCAGCAGCTCCGGACTAGCGGGTTCCTCCTACAATGAGCAGTTCTTC	CASSSGLAGSSYNEQFF	TRBV7-8	TRBJ2-1	TRBD2
TGTGCCAGCAGAACAACCGAGGGTCAGCCCCAGCATTTT	CASRTTEGQPQHF	TRBV6-6	TRBJ1-5	.
TGTGCCAGTGGACAGGTGAACACTGAAGCTTTCTTT	CASGQVNTEAFF	TRBV19	TRBJ1-1	TRBD1
TGCGCCAGCAGCCAACGTTCGCCGGGACTAGCGGGGGCCCAAGATACGCAGTATTTT	CASSQRSPGLAGAQDTQYF	TRBV4-3	TRBJ2-3	TRBD2
TGTGCCAGCAGCCACAGGGGTGGAGGTGAAAAACTGTTTTTT	CASSHRGGGEKLFF	TRBV5-6	TRBJ1-4	TRBD1
TGTGCCAGCGCTAACTCTGGGGCCAACGTCCTGACTTTC	CASANSGANVLTF	TRBV4-2	TRBJ2-6	.
TGTGCCATCAGTGAGTTCCGGGACTACAATGAGCAGTTCTTC	CAISEFRDYNEQFF	TRBV10-3	TRBJ2-1	.
TGTGCCAGCAGCGTAGTAGCGGGAGGTATAGAAGAGACCCAGTACTTC	CASSVVAGGIEETQYF	TRBV9	TRBJ2-5	TRBD2
TGTGCCAGCTCACGCGATATCACTGAAGCTTTCTTT	CASSRDITEAFF	TRBV18	TRBJ1-1	.
TGTGCCAGCAGTTACCCCGACAGGGCGGGAGGCTACACCTTC	CASSYPDRAGGYTF	TRBV6-5	TRBJ1-2	TRBD1
TGTGCCAGCAGGGGGGACACAACGAACACTGAAGCTTTCTTT	CASRGDTTNTEAFF	TRBV6-5	TRBJ1-1	.
TGTGCCAGCAGTTTATCGGGTGGGACAGGGATCTACGAGCAGTACTTC	CASSLSGGTGIYEQYF	TRBV27	TRBJ2-7	TRBD1
TGTGCCAGCAGCTTAGTGGAGGGGGGGGGTGCTGAAGCTTTCTTT	CASSLVEGGGAEAFF	TRBV7-2	TRBJ1-1	.
TGTGCCAGTAGTCCCCGGGACACCACAGATACGCAGTATTTT	CASSPRDTTDTQYF	TRBV19	TRBJ2-3	.
TGTGCCAGCAGTGAGGGCGGGAGGTACACCGGGGAGCTGTTTTTT	CASSEGGRYTGELFF	TRBV2	TRBJ2-2	TRBD2
TGTGCCAGCAGCTCAGGGGGTTACGGCTACACCTTC	CASSSGGYGYTF	TRBV7-6	TRBJ1-2	TRBD1
TGTGCCAGCACCTCCCGACTAGCCGAAGAGACCCAGTACTTC	CASTSRLAEETQYF	TRBV5-4	TRBJ2-5	TRBD2
TGCGCCAGCAGCCAAGACCCGAGACAGGGTATGAGGACTTACGAGCAGTACTTC	CASSQDPRQGMRTYEQYF	TRBV4-1	TRBJ2-7	TRBD1
TGTGCCAGCAGCTTCGTCCTAGCGGGAGCCTACGAGCAGTACTTC	CASSFVLAGAYEQYF	TRBV7-9	TRBJ2-7	TRBD2
TGCGCCAGCAGCGTCGGACAGGGGGTATGGACCGGGGAGCTGTTTTTT	CASSVGQGVWTGELFF	TRBV5-1	TRBJ2-2	TRBD1
TGCGCCAGCAGCCAAGATTTAGCCGGGACAGGGGTAACTAGGAACTATGGCTACACCTTC	CASSQDLAGTGVTRNYGYTF	TRBV4-3	TRBJ1-2	TRBD1
TGTGCCTGGAGTCTTTCCCCGAACACTGAAGCTTTCTTT	CAWSLSPNTEAFF	TRBV30	TRBJ1-1	.
TGTGCCAGCAGTTCCACAGGGGGCTGGGATCAGCCCCAGCATTTT	CASSSTGGWDQPQHF	TRBV28	TRBJ1-5	TRBD1
TGTGCCATCAGGCTAGCGGGAGGAAACGGGGAGCTGTTTTTT	CAIRLAGGNGELFF	TRBV10-3	TRBJ2-2	TRBD2
TGTGCCAGCAGCTGGACAGGGGTGAACACTGAAGCTTTCTTT	CASSWTGVNTEAFF	TRBV6-5	TRBJ1-1	TRBD1
TGTGCCAGCAAGTGGGAGCGGAGCTCCTACGAGCAGTACTTC	CASKWERSSYEQYF	TRBV27	TRBJ2-7	.
TGCGCCAGCAGCCCGGACAGGGTTGACACCGGGGAGCTGTTTTTT	CASSPDRVDTGELFF	TRBV5-1	TRBJ2-2	TRBD1
TGTGCCAGCAGCTTGGCGGACAGGGGCTACAGCCAGCCCCAGCATTTT	CASSLADRGYSQPQHF	TRBV5-6	TRBJ1-5	TRBD1
TGTGCCAGCAGCTCCACCGCGACAGTAAACTATGGCTACACCTTC	CASSSTATVNYGYTF	TRBV7-6	TRBJ1-2	.
TGTGCCAGCAGCGTAGATCACAGTCCCTACGAGCAGTACTTC	CASSVDHSPYEQYF	TRBV9	TRBJ2-7	.
TGCGCCAGCAGCTTGCGGGGGTCGAACTACGAGCAGTACTTC	CASSLRGSNYEQYF	TRBV5-1	TRBJ2-7	.
TGCGCCAGCAGCTCCGTTATCGGAGGGGACCACGAGCAGTACTTC	CASSSVIGGDHEQYF	TRBV5-1	TRBJ2-7	.
TGTGCCAGCAGTTACGTGGGCGGGGGGAACAATGAGCAGTTCTTC	CASSYVGGGNNEQFF	TRBV6-5	TRBJ2-1	TRBD2